This TCR beta chain was captured in a study of cytotoxic CD8 clonotypes in ibrutinib-treated CLL. Study-level information: Roughly 10 relapsed/refractory, approximately 15 treatment-naive; roughly 17 IGHV unmutated. A mean of around 270,000 productive templates and 94,082 productive rearrangements was obtained per sample.

For this clone: As yet, its antigen is unknown.

Germline CDR1 SGHRS, CDR2 YFSETQ. The V and J ends lost 0 bases and 4 bases respectively, with 8 bases between them. The CDR3 spans 13 residues. The repertoire was sequenced with immunoSEQ multiplex PCR; TCRdb's copy has only in-frame clones and lacks some. This table holds more than 140,000 clones, around 77% found once. Study conclusions and caveats: Increased clonality at ibrutinib response gave way to a return toward baseline at progression. Public clonotypes showed up rarely, and on treatment they shrank or held steady.

Sequences were derived from PBMCs, sampled after 12 months of ibrutinib treatment. The J gene is TRBJ2-7, the V gene TRBV5-1, with D hard to call. The TCR originated in a human donor with chronic lymphocytic leukemia. The CDR3 nucleotides are TGCGCCAGCAGCTTGGGTGGCTTTTACGAGCAGTACTTC. It codes for CASSLGGFYEQYF.